The sequence of this T cell receptor beta chain was determined in a study of blood T cell repertoires in COVID-19 (TCRdb year 2020). With respect to the entire study: Collaborator samples came from the United States, Italy and Spain and covered acute and convalescent phases of COVID-19. Sample metadata almost always included a de-identified subject ID, COVID-19 status, age in years and sex. The samples were drawn from two sources: the first 160 participants of the ongoing ImmuneRACE study, and 1,200 or so subjects contributed by 6 global collaborators. The prospective study material was composed of cDNA or gDNA derived from T cells, B-cell-depleted T cells, or PBMCs. The repertoires were released in a freely available public database meant as a resource for research on the immune response to SARS-CoV-2. Subjects who had been exposed to COVID-19, were actively infected with it, or had recovered from it provided the deeply sampled blood TCRbeta repertoires that made up the dataset. Where HLA class I and class II types were available, the types were taken from metadata supplied by the sample provider, not from assay-based typing. The study at large found these results: Clinical and demographic metadata were provided uncurated, with the amount varying by source and participant.

One collaborating source in Seattle enrolled patients while the patients were actively infected and followed the patients over time throughout the course of disease. Each collaborating institution followed its own protocols to collect whole blood in K2EDTA tubes. For TCRbeta analysis, collaborators shipped samples in one of three forms: frozen whole blood, isolated PBMCs, or DNA extracted from either of those sample types. Of note for this clone: The specificity of this receptor is unknown. No clone much larger than this one lies a single base away; base qualities are absent.

TCRbeta CDR3 regions were amplified from genomic DNA by means of the immunoSEQ Assay, a bias-controlled multiplex PCR. The original methods were these. The number of nucleated cells in each sample was estimated from the amplification of reference gene primers within the assay. To quantify the absolute abundance of each unique TCRbeta CDR3 rearrangement, sequence reads were collapsed and filtered. For each sample, productive Simpson clonality was calculated as the square root of Simpson's diversity index over productive rearrangements. Imported from immuneACCESS, the table was reduced by TCRdb to in-frame sequences with V and J called. These copies leave out some clones; in studies compared against another copy, an unresolved V gene accounts for under half, and the cause of the remainder is not known. V and J calls and clone size are copied from that table; D and trimming were computed from the DNA. For this sample the table gives 55,000 to 65,000 clones, of which 89% were detected only once. Around 46% of the sample is held by the ten biggest clonotypes.

V is pruned by 4 bases and J by 5 bases, leaving 14 bases of the junction without a gene match. Looking up the germline V gene yields CDR1 KGHSH and CDR2 LQKENI. The CDR3 numbers 17 residues from cysteine through phenylalanine. Of all the DNA, just the CDR3 is kept, 51 bases in frame from base 1. In this chain, TRBV18 is recombined with TRBJ2-1, with TRBD2 matching 7 junction bases. This clonotype was sampled from a woman in her fifties or sixties with COVID-19, enrolled during active disease. Input material: peripheral blood. Here is the DNA: TGTGCCAGCTCACTGGCGGGAGTGTCGACCCGCGACAATGAGCAGTTCTTC. It translates to CASSLAGVSTRDNEQFF.